Listed below are T cell receptor beta chains from one sample, sequenced in a study of OX40 agonist ivuxolimab in advanced cancers. The protocol was immunoSEQ multiplex PCR, while the TCRdb copy is restricted to in-frame clones and leaves out a portion. The table shows tens of thousands of clones, with around 83% occurring only once. The source material was CD4+ or CD8+ T cells sorted from blood, sampled in a trial of the OX40 agonist ivuxolimab. These receptor sequences come from an adult with an advanced solid tumor such as melanoma, head and neck, liver or kidney cancer. Both conserved end residues are part of each CDR3. The D gene is left open where the match is weak. A clone size is listed for some rows: how often the clone was seen (once, few, many), or a class if it is expanded.

abundance	d_gene	v_gene	j_gene	CDR3nt	CDR3aa
-	-	TRBV7-2	TRBJ1-1	TGTGCCAGCAGCTTAATCGGTGCGGGGACTGAAGCTTTCTTT	CASSLIGAGTEAFF
-	-	TRBV7-9	TRBJ2-3	TGTGCCAGCAGCCACCCAGGGGCCCTTGATACGCAGTATTTT	CASSHPGALDTQYF
few	-	TRBV5-1	TRBJ1-1	TGCGCCAGCAGCCCAAGGGTGAACACTGAAGCTTTCTTT	CASSPRVNTEAFF
-	-	TRBV28	TRBJ2-5	TGTGCCAGCAGTTTGGCCGCTTCGTACCAAGAGACCCAGTACTTC	CASSLAASYQETQYF
-	TRBD1	TRBV19	TRBJ2-5	TGTGCCAGTAGCCGGGACAGTTGGGAGACCCAGTACTTC	CASSRDSWETQYF
few	-	TRBV7-9	TRBJ1-1	TGTGCCAGCAGTCGACAGATGAACACTGAAGCTTTCTTT	CASSRQMNTEAFF
-	-	TRBV28	TRBJ2-7	TGTGCCAGCAGTTTACAGATGACCTACGAGCAGTACTTC	CASSLQMTYEQYF
-	TRBD1	TRBV6-1	TRBJ2-5	TGTGCCAGCAGACTGACAGGGAAAGAGACCCAGTACTTC	CASRLTGKETQYF
few	-	TRBV10-3	TRBJ1-4	TGTGCCATCAGGGCGGGGGATCCAAATGAAAAACTGTTTTTT	CAIRAGDPNEKLFF
-	TRBD2	TRBV30	TRBJ2-1	TGTGCCTGGAGTGAGGGACTAGCGGGAGGGCATAGGATCGGGTTCTTC	CAWSEGLAGGHRIGFF
-	-	TRBV7-8	TRBJ2-3	TGTGCCAGCAGCCTCCGGACAGTTAGCACAGATACGCAGTATTTT	CASSLRTVSTDTQYF
-	TRBD2	TRBV5-1	TRBJ2-1	TGCGCCAGCTCCGGACTAGCGGGAGTCAATGAGCAGTTCTTC	CASSGLAGVNEQFF
-	TRBD1	TRBV28	TRBJ2-7	TGTGCCAGCACGGGACAGCACTACGAGCAGTACTTC	CASTGQHYEQYF
-	-	TRBV7-2	TRBJ2-7	TGTGCCAGCAGCTTGGGCCGGGGGACCTACGAGCAGTACTTC	CASSLGRGTYEQYF
-	TRBD1	TRBV10-3	TRBJ2-3	TGTGCCATCAGTGAGACCGGGACAGGGGGCACAGATACGCAGTATTTT	CAISETGTGGTDTQYF
-	-	TRBV28	TRBJ2-5	TGTGCCAGCAGGTCTGCTTGGGGGAGAGGTCCGGAGACCCAGTACTTC	CASRSAWGRGPETQYF
-	-	TRBV2	TRBJ1-2	TGTGCCAGCAGTCCGGACAAGAACTATGGCTACACCTTC	CASSPDKNYGYTF
few	TRBD2	TRBV5-1	TRBJ2-2	TGCGCCAGCAGCCCGAAATCTCCGGGACTAGCGGGGGGCGGTAACACCGGGGAGCTGTTTTTT	CASSPKSPGLAGGGNTGELFF
-	TRBD1	TRBV4-2	TRBJ2-1	TGTGCCAGCAGCCAAGTATCGGGACAGAGCTCCTACAATGAGCAGTTCTTC	CASSQVSGQSSYNEQFF
-	-	TRBV2	TRBJ1-1	TGTGCCAGCATTCGATCCCCTGGGGACACTGAAGCTTTCTTT	CASIRSPGDTEAFF
-	TRBD2	TRBV15	TRBJ2-3	TGTGCCACCAGCAGAGTTAGCGGGAGCACAGATACGCAGTATTTT	CATSRVSGSTDTQYF
-	TRBD1	TRBV19	TRBJ2-7	TGTGCCAGTAGAACCGGGACAGGGCATACCGAGCAGTACTTC	CASRTGTGHTEQYF
-	-	TRBV28	TRBJ2-1	TGTGCCAGCAGTTTTGGGGGAGGTAAATGGCGGAATGAGCAGTTCTTC	CASSFGGGKWRNEQFF
few	-	TRBV19	TRBJ2-7	TGTGCCAGTAGGGCTACGGGGAGCTCCTACGAGCAGTACTTC	CASRATGSSYEQYF
once	TRBD1	TRBV11-2	TRBJ2-7	TGTGCCAGCAGCTTGAGGACAGGATCCTACGAGCAGTACTTC	CASSLRTGSYEQYF
-	-	TRBV7-3	TRBJ2-1	TGTGCCAGCAGCTTAACGGTTACTCCAACTGACAATGAGCAGTTCTTC	CASSLTVTPTDNEQFF
once	TRBD1	TRBV19	TRBJ2-3	TGTGCCAGTAGTATAGGCTTGGACAGGGCTGCCACAGATACGCAGTATTTT	CASSIGLDRAATDTQYF
-	-	TRBV5-1	TRBJ1-1	TGCGCCAGCAGCCCCCTGCACTACACGGGCACTGAAGCTTTCTTT	CASSPLHYTGTEAFF
-	-	TRBV7-8	TRBJ2-3	TGTGCCAGCAGCTTAGCGTCACGGGGGGACAGGGATACGCAGTATTTT	CASSLASRGDRDTQYF
-	TRBD1	TRBV18	TRBJ2-2	TGTGCCAGCTCTCAAACCGGGACAGGAGGCGGGGAGCTGTTTTTT	CASSQTGTGGGELFF
once	TRBD1	TRBV7-2	TRBJ1-1	TGTGCCAGCAGCTTAGGACAGGGTAGCCCTGAAGCTTTCTTT	CASSLGQGSPEAFF
-	TRBD1	TRBV5-5	TRBJ1-5	TGTGCCAGCAGCACCCAGGGACAGTTAAATCAGCCCCAGCATTTT	CASSTQGQLNQPQHF
-	-	TRBV7-5	TRBJ2-4	TGTGCCAGCGCCTCCGGGACAGGGGGGAACATTCAGTACTTC	CASASGTGGNIQYF
-	-	TRBV7-8	TRBJ1-5	TGTGCCAGCAGCTTACCCAGGGAATATGGGAATCAGCCCCAGCATTTT	CASSLPREYGNQPQHF
once	-	TRBV5-1	TRBJ2-1	TGCGCCAGCAAGGACCAGCGCGGCTCCTACAATGAGCAGTTCTTC	CASKDQRGSYNEQFF
-	-	TRBV4-1	TRBJ1-1	TGCGCCAGCAGCCGACCTTCAGTGGTTACTGAAGCTTTCTTT	CASSRPSVVTEAFF
-	TRBD2	TRBV19	TRBJ2-7	TGTGCCAGTAGTGCCCGGCAACTAGCGGGGATCAACGAGCAGTACTTC	CASSARQLAGINEQYF
-	-	TRBV18	TRBJ1-2	TGTGCCAGCTCACCGTCAGGGAACTACTATGGCTACACCTTC	CASSPSGNYYGYTF
-	TRBD2	TRBV6-5	TRBJ2-7	TGTGCCAGCAGTCAGACTAGCGGGCCCTACGAGCAGTACTTC	CASSQTSGPYEQYF
-	TRBD1	TRBV7-2	TRBJ1-1	TGTGCCAGCAGCGAGGGGGACAGTCGTACTGAAGCTTTCTTT	CASSEGDSRTEAFF
once	TRBD2	TRBV2	TRBJ2-7	TGTGCCAGCAGAGGAGGGACTAGCGCATCCTACGAGCAGTACTTC	CASRGGTSASYEQYF
once	-	TRBV19	TRBJ2-5	TGTGCCAGTAGTATCGGCTGGCAGGGGGGCCAAGAGACCCAGTACTTC	CASSIGWQGGQETQYF
-	TRBD2	TRBV19	TRBJ2-1	TGTGCCAGTAGTATCAAGACTAGCGGGAGAAATGAGCAGTTCTTC	CASSIKTSGRNEQFF
-	-	TRBV18	TRBJ2-7	TGTGCCAGCTCACCGGTGGCAGCGATTTCCTACGAGCAGTACTTC	CASSPVAAISYEQYF
-	-	TRBV6-5	TRBJ1-2	TGTGCCAGCAGGGATGGAGGCGGCGGGAGGGGCTACACCTTC	CASRDGGGGRGYTF
-	-	TRBV2	TRBJ2-5	TGTGCCAGCAGCGGTACAGGCGGGGAGACCCAGTACTTC	CASSGTGGETQYF
-	TRBD1	TRBV7-9	TRBJ2-2	TGTGCCAGCAGGACAGGGTTGGCCGGGGAGCTGTTTTTT	CASRTGLAGELFF
-	TRBD2	TRBV9	TRBJ2-3	TGTGCCAGCAGCGTAGGAGTAGCGGGGGTGATGGATACGCAGTATTTT	CASSVGVAGVMDTQYF
-	-	TRBV7-8	TRBJ2-3	TGTGCCAGCAGCTTAAAGACAGATACGCAGTATTTT	CASSLKTDTQYF
once	TRBD1	TRBV18	TRBJ2-7	TGTGCCAGCTCACCGGGACAGGGGTCCTACGAGCAGTACTTC	CASSPGQGSYEQYF